The 28 T cell receptor beta chains reported below all come from one sample, sequenced in a study of T cell responses to AZD1222 COVID-19 vaccine (dated by TCRdb to 2020 to 2023). In the paper's terms, the time point label means: about 28 days (+/-7) after the second vaccine dose. Library preparation was by the immunoSEQ multiplex PCR assay. This is the immuneACCESS table as TCRdb keeps it, with only in-frame sequences that have V and J called. A part of the clones is gone; compared with another copy, unresolved V genes explain less than half, and the rest is unexplained. This sample holds roughly 70,000 clones; roughly 89% were observed only once. The ten largest clones add up to 9.3% of the sample. This material consisted of peripheral blood, taken 28 days after the second AZD1222 dose. These TCRs come from an adult who received the AZD1222 COVID-19 vaccine.

This chain links TRBV4-1 with TRBJ2-6, with 9 bases that match TRBD1. CDR1 is MGHRA, CDR2 YSYEKL, per germline. The V segment lost 6 bases and the J segment 0 bases; nucleotides outside the gene matches: 12. The CDR3 loop spans 19 amino acids. The CDR3 DNA follows: TGCGCCAGCAGTCTAACTGGACAGGGGTCCAACTCTGGGGCCAACGTCCTGACTTTC. It specifies CASSLTGQGSNSGANVLTF.

CDR3 sequence (DNA): TGTGCCACCAGCAGAGGCGAGACCAGGTGGGGTCAAGAGACCCAGTACTTC. It translates to CATSRGETRWGQETQYF. This rearrangement joins TRBV15 to TRBJ2-5, with no clear D. V shed 1 base and J shed 2 bases, with 17 bases lying between them. CDR1 and CDR2 (germline): LNHNV, YYDKDF (reference sequence). The CDR3 contains 17 residues.

The rearrangement joins TRBV7-3 to TRBJ2-1; TRBD2 matches at 10 bases. After removal of 5 bases from V and 2 bases from J, the junction contained 6 bases not matched to a gene. This CDR3 comprises 16 residues. Germline V gene sequence: CDR1 SGHTA, CDR2 FQGTGA. The CDR3 nucleotides are TGTGCCAGCAGCATCCTAGCGGGAGTCGCCTACAATGAGCAGTTCTTC. This encodes CASSILAGVAYNEQFF. The complete variable domain, with remaining parts taken from reference TRBV7-3 and TRBJ2-1, reads GAGVSQTPSNKVTEKGKYVELRCDPISGHTALYWYRQSLGQGPEFLIYFQGTGAADDSGLPNDRFFAVRPEGSVSTLKIQRTERGDSAVYLCASSILAGVAYNEQFFGPGTRLTVL.

This chain joins TRBV29-1 and TRBJ2-7, with D possibly matching TRBD2 (6 bases). The CDR3 has 13 residues. V dropped 2 bases and J dropped 1 base, with 9 bases sitting between them. The germline V gene has CDR1 SQVTM and CDR2 ANQGSEA. The CDR3 region has the DNA TGCAGCGTTGAATTGGGGGGATCCTACGAGCAGTACTTC. It yields the protein CSVELGGSYEQYF.

The V call is TRBV19, the J call TRBJ2-2; D remains ambiguous. V lost 3 bases and J lost 2, with 13 bases in between. The CDR3 has 16 residues. Germline-derived CDR1 and CDR2 are LNHDA and SQIVND (reference sequence). This CDR3 is CASSMRRSPNTGELFF. The CDR3 nucleotides read TGTGCCAGTAGTATGAGAAGGTCCCCCAACACCGGGGAGCTGTTTTTT.

This clone showed up just once. The chain recombines TRBV9 with TRBJ2-2; unclear D gene. Germline CDR1 reads SGDLS; CDR2 reads YYNGEE. The CDR3 has 16 residues. V gave up 2 bases and J gave up 0 bases, with 11 bases separating them. This CDR3 reads CASSVGQSANTGELFF. The CDR3 DNA reads as TGTGCCAGCAGCGTGGGCCAAAGTGCGAACACCGGGGAGCTGTTTTTT. Full variable domain (missing parts from reference TRBV9 and TRBJ2-2): DSGVTQTPKHLITATGQRVTLRCSPRSGDLSVYWYQQSLDQGLQFLIQYYNGEERAKGNILERFSAQQFPDLHSELNLSSLELGDSALYFCASSVGQSANTGELFFGEGSRLTVL.

This clone turned up a few times. This chain links TRBV2 with TRBJ1-3; 8 bases fit TRBD1. The J segment lost 1 base and the V segment lost 6 bases, leaving 2 bases of the junction unmatched. Germline assignment: CDR1 SNHLY and CDR2 FYNNEI. This CDR3 is built from 14 residues. The CDR3 protein is CASSGTGSGNTIYF. The CDR3 DNA reads TGTGCCAGCAGCGGGACAGGTTCTGGAAACACCATATATTTT.

The chain uses TRBV6-5 and TRBJ2-2, with D tentatively TRBD2 (5 bases). This CDR3 is 14 amino acids long. CDR1 is MNHEY, CDR2 SVGAGI, per germline. V was cut by 7 bases and J by 6 bases, with 15 bases left in between. CDR3 sequence: CASTGIAIAGELFF. The CDR3 bases are TGTGCCAGCACGGGGATAGCTATCGCCGGGGAGCTGTTTTTT.

This chain joins TRBV27 and TRBJ1-2, with 10 bases matching TRBD1. Germline V gives CDR1 MNHEY, CDR2 SMNVEV (reference sequence). The CDR3 totals 16 residues. The trim removed 6 bases at V and 7 bases at J, leaving 14 bases unmatched. The CDR3 DNA is TGTGCCAGCAGGACGTGCCCGGGACAGGGGTGTGGTGGCTACACCTTC. It specifies CASRTCPGQGCGGYTF.

This chain links TRBV5-1 with TRBJ2-3, with D possibly being TRBD1 or TRBD2 (5 bases each). Between the trimmed V and J ends, which lost 4 bases and 6 bases, there was a span of 18 bases. This CDR3 has 15 residues. Looked up from germline, CDR1 is SGHRS and CDR2 is YFSETQ. DNA for the CDR3: TGCGCCAGCAGCCGTGACAGCCTAGGCGGGGATACGCAGTATTTT. The encoded protein is CASSRDSLGGDTQYF.

The chain has TRBV9 and TRBJ1-3, with TRBD1 matching 7 bases. J was trimmed by 7 bases and V by 0 bases; bases with no gene match: 13. CDR1 is SGDLS and CDR2 is YYNGEE in the germline V gene. This CDR3 region has 17 residues. CDR3: CASSVDGSGGTRNTIYF. CDR3 DNA: TGTGCCAGCAGCGTAGACGGATCAGGGGGTACTCGGAACACCATATATTTT.

This chain connects TRBV6-2 or TRBV6-3 to TRBJ2-1; 7 positions agree with TRBD1. In germline, CDR1 is MNHEY, CDR2 SVGEGT. CDR3 length: 14 amino acids. The trim removed 4 bases at V and 10 bases at J, leaving 10 bases unmatched. CDR3 nucleotides: TGTGCCAGCAGTTTAATCGGGGACAGCCCAGAGCAGTTCTTC. It encodes CASSLIGDSPEQFF.

This clone has more than one count but fewer than ten. In DNA, the CDR3 is TGTGCCAGCAGCCCCTGGACCGCAGCGGACACCGGGGAGCTGTTTTTT. Protein product: CASSPWTAADTGELFF. The rearrangement uses TRBV11-3 and TRBJ2-2, with D perhaps TRBD2 (5 bases). The CDR3 spans 16 residues. The V end lost 5 bases, the J end lost 3 bases, and 16 bases lay between the germline ends. CDR1 is SGHNT and CDR2 is YENEEA in the germline V gene.

This clone was counted a single time. The chain joins TRBV18 to TRBJ2-1; D is uncertain. This CDR3 spans 13 amino acids. The ends were cut back, 5 bases at V and 4 bases at J, with 9 bases in the middle. Per germline, CDR1 KGHSH and CDR2 LQKENI. CDR3 amino acids: CASSGLRYNEQFF. Here the CDR3 DNA reads TGTGCCAGCTCAGGGCTCAGGTACAATGAGCAGTTCTTC.

The chain carries TRBV4-2 and TRBJ1-5; tentatively, D is TRBD1 (5 bases). V was clipped by 0 bases and J by 0 bases, with 6 bases between them. The CDR3 spans 15 residues. CDR1 is LGHNA, CDR2 YNFKEQ, per germline. The CDR3 is CASSQEGASNQPQHF. CDR3 nucleotides: TGTGCCAGCAGCCAAGAAGGGGCTAGCAATCAGCCCCAGCATTTT.

The chain joins TRBV24-1 to TRBJ1-1; D is undetermined. CDR3 length: 13 amino acids. Per germline, CDR1 KGHDR and CDR2 SFDVKD. Trimming cost V 3 bases and J 4 bases, with 8 bases left between them. The CDR3 DNA sequence: TGTGCCACCAGTGATCCCCCCGGCACTGAAGCTTTCTTT. Translation gives CATSDPPGTEAFF.

V and J are TRBV11-2 and TRBJ2-2; D is undetermined. Trimming took 3 bases from V and 4 from J, leaving 9 bases between them. Germline-derived CDR1 and CDR2 are SGHAT and FQNNGV. This CDR3 is 14 amino acids long. CDR3 amino acids: CASSFLGVTGELFF. In nucleotides, the CDR3 is TGTGCCAGCAGCTTCCTCGGAGTCACCGGGGAGCTGTTTTTT.

The chain combines TRBV5-1 with TRBJ1-3, with 7 bases matching TRBD1. This CDR3 spans 15 amino acids. The J segment lost 0 bases and the V segment lost 3 bases, leaving 3 bases of the junction unmatched. The germline V gene has CDR1 SGHRS and CDR2 YFSETQ. The CDR3: CASSSGTDSGNTIYF. CDR3 sequence (DNA): TGCGCCAGCAGCTCCGGGACAGACTCTGGAAACACCATATATTTT.

The V gene is TRBV3-1 (or the pseudogene TRBV3-2), the J gene TRBJ2-3; possibly TRBD2 for D (6 bases). Trimming left V 4 bases short and J 2 bases short, with 13 bases between. Looked up from germline, CDR1 is LGHDT and CDR2 is YNNKEL (reference sequence). The CDR3 covers 15 residues. The CDR3 coding sequence is TGTGCCAGCAGCCGAAGCAGCGGGCTCACAGATACGCAGTATTTT. Its translation is CASSRSSGLTDTQYF.

V and J are TRBV27 and TRBJ1-2, with D perhaps TRBD1 (5 bases). V lost 6 bases to trimming and J lost 1 base, with 9 bases between them. Germline loops: CDR1 MNHEY, CDR2 SMNVEV (reference sequence). The CDR3 has 13 amino acids. The CDR3 bases are TGTGCCAGCAGAATCGGGGGTAACTATGGCTACACCTTC. Residues: CASRIGGNYGYTF.

This chain connects TRBV4-1 to TRBJ1-3; a weak D match, TRBD1 (5 bases). Germline loops: CDR1 MGHRA, CDR2 YSYEKL. V was pared by 0 bases and J by 3 bases, with 12 bases between. CDR3 length: 16 amino acids. CDR3 sequence (DNA): TGCGCCAGCAGCCAAGATAGGGTGGGGGTTGGAAACACCATATATTTT. It encodes CASSQDRVGVGNTIYF.

The chain joins TRBV19 to TRBJ2-1; perhaps TRBD2 as D (6 bases). Germline values: CDR1 LNHDA, CDR2 SQIVND (reference sequence). V shed 7 bases and J shed 2 bases, with 15 bases lying between them. CDR3 length: 15 residues. CDR3 nucleotides: TGTGCCAGTAACCCCCCCGGGAGTCCCTACAATGAGCAGTTCTTC. Translated, it gives CASNPPGSPYNEQFF.

The V call is TRBV9, the J call TRBJ2-7; possibly TRBD1 or TRBD2 for D (5 bases each). This CDR3 is 14 amino acids long. Germline lookup yields CDR1 SGDLS and CDR2 YYNGEE. Deletions cut 2 bases from V and 2 bases from J, with 11 bases between. The CDR3 here is CASSVEAGPYEQYF. The DNA of the CDR3 is TGTGCCAGCAGCGTGGAGGCAGGGCCCTACGAGCAGTACTTC.

The chain is built from TRBV6-5 and TRBJ1-2; 10 nucleotides align to TRBD1. The CDR3 covers 15 residues. After removal of 7 bases from V and 4 bases from J, the junction contained 9 bases not matched to a gene. Germline V gives CDR1 MNHEY, CDR2 SVGAGI. CDR3 sequence reads: CASTRTGTGAYGYTF. For the CDR3, the DNA is TGTGCCAGCACCCGAACCGGGACAGGGGCCTATGGCTACACCTTC.

The V call is TRBV18, the J call TRBJ1-1; a possible D gene is TRBD1 (6 bases). The CDR3 has 15 amino acids. Germline loops: CDR1 KGHSH, CDR2 LQKENI. Deletions cut 6 bases from V and 4 bases from J, with 18 bases between. CDR3 in amino acids: CASSPSAGQPTEAFF. For the CDR3, the DNA is TGTGCCAGCTCCCCCTCGGCCGGACAGCCCACTGAAGCTTTCTTT.

The rearrangement joins TRBV12-3 or TRBV12-4 to TRBJ2-7; 8 positions match TRBD1. This CDR3 comprises 13 residues. With V trimmed by 3 bases and J by 4 bases, 2 bases remained unmatched. CDR3 DNA: TGTGCCAGCAGTTTCCAGGGGGCGTACGAGCAGTACTTC. This gives the protein CASSFQGAYEQYF.

The chain links TRBV3-1 (or the pseudogene TRBV3-2) to TRBJ2-3; D gene unclear. V lost 4 bases to trimming and J lost 0 bases, with 11 bases between them. Looked up from germline, CDR1 is LGHDT and CDR2 is YNNKEL (reference sequence). The CDR3 length is 15 residues. The CDR3 DNA follows: TGTGCCAGCAGCCCAAGTCGACCTAGCACAGATACGCAGTATTTT. The encoded protein is CASSPSRPSTDTQYF.

This sequence joins TRBV5-4 and TRBJ1-5; TRBD1 aligns across 7 bases. The CDR3 sequence is 17 residues long. Per germline, CDR1 SGHNT and CDR2 YYREEE (reference sequence). V dropped 1 base and J dropped 2; count of bases not matched to a gene: 9. Here the CDR3 DNA reads TGTGCCAGCAGCTTGAAGACAGGGCTTCTTGGCAATCAGCCCCAGCATTTT. Protein sequence: CASSLKTGLLGNQPQHF.